Following are 28 T cell receptor beta chains from one sample sequenced in a study of healthy donors' naive CD4 and CD8 T cells. A linear amplification protocol produced the TCR libraries from 500 ng of total RNA. In TCRdb, the reads were re-called with MiXCR into one record per CDR3 protein. The sample lists about 180,000 distinct CDR3 sequences; 65% to 75% were seen once. Sequenced: naive CD4+ and CD8+ T cells sorted from blood, pooled from several donors. The receptor source for this set is a pool of human donors in good health; the sample pools cells from several healthy donors.

This chain links TRBV24-1 with TRBJ2-3, with D unresolved. CDR3 length: 12 residues. The V end was cut by 4 bases, the J end by 2 bases, with 3 bases between. Germline CDR1 KGHDR, CDR2 SFDVKD. The CDR3: CATSDATDTQYF. As DNA, the CDR3 is TGTGCCACCAGTGACGCCACAGATACGCAGTATTTT.

The chain carries TRBV5-4 and TRBJ1-1; TRBD1 might be the D (5 bases). The CDR3 covers 14 residues. Germline V gene data show CDR1 as SGHNT and CDR2 as YYREEE (reference sequence). Trimming cost V 3 bases and J 1 base, with 10 bases left between them. In DNA, the CDR3 is TGTGCCAGCAGCTGGGGCGGACCGAACACTGAAGCTTTCTTT. Translating it yields CASSWGGPNTEAFF.

The chain uses TRBV6-5 and TRBJ2-7; the D call may be TRBD1 or TRBD2 (5 bases each). Germline lookup yields CDR1 MNHEY and CDR2 SVGAGI. V gave up 5 bases and J gave up 2 bases, with 13 bases separating them. This CDR3 contains 14 residues. The chain's CDR3 is CASSRQRGTYEQYF. In DNA form, the CDR3 reads TGTGCCAGCAGTCGCCAACGGGGCACCTACGAGCAGTACTTC.

The CDR3 loop is CASSPGRGANTGELFF. The CDR3 nucleotides read TGTGCCAGCAGCCCTGGGCGGGGAGCGAACACCGGGGAGCTGTTTTTT. V usage is TRBV6-5 and J usage is TRBJ2-2; a weak D match, TRBD2 (6 bases). V lost 6 bases, J lost 0 bases, and 14 bases lay in between. The CDR3 consists of 16 residues. From germline, CDR1 is MNHEY and CDR2 SVGAGI.

The chain couples TRBV14 to TRBJ2-7; 9 positions agree with TRBD2. V shed 0 bases, J shed 3 bases, and the junction held 6 bases outside the gene matches. CDR1 and CDR2 (germline): SGHDN, FVKESK. The CDR3 runs to 16 residues. The CDR3 reads CASSQDGASGNYEQYF. Here the CDR3 DNA reads TGTGCCAGCAGCCAAGATGGGGCTAGCGGGAACTACGAGCAGTACTTC.

CDR3 in amino acids: CASKQGADSPLHF. The DNA of the CDR3 is TGTGCCAGCAAACAGGGGGCCGATTCACCCCTCCACTTT. J is TRBJ1-6 and V is TRBV6-5; 9 bases align to TRBD1. J gave up 8 bases and V 7 bases, and 3 bases lay outside the gene matches. The CDR3 runs 13 residues. Germline V gene data show CDR1 as MNHEY and CDR2 as SVGAGI.

This clonotype was seen a few times. The chain carries TRBV5-1 and TRBJ2-1, with D perhaps TRBD2 (7 bases). The CDR3 length is 16 residues. The germline V gene has CDR1 SGHRS and CDR2 YFSETQ. The ends were cut back, 0 bases at V and 2 bases at J, with 12 bases in the middle. CDR3: CASSLGRGGPYNEQFF. In DNA form, the CDR3 reads TGCGCCAGCAGCTTGGGTCGCGGGGGCCCCTACAATGAGCAGTTCTTC.

This clonotype was recorded only once. This sequence joins TRBV6-5 and TRBJ1-1, with TRBD1 as a possible D gene (5 bases). Trimming cost V 7 bases and J 0 bases, with 9 bases left between them. Germline V lookup: CDR1 MNHEY, CDR2 SVGAGI. The CDR3 sequence is 13 residues long. The CDR3 loop is CASMGRMNTEAFF. In DNA, the CDR3 is TGTGCCAGCATGGGACGGATGAACACTGAAGCTTTCTTT.

This clonotype was recorded once. The genes are TRBV6-2 or TRBV6-3 and TRBJ2-7; D not resolved. The CDR3 spans 13 residues. CDR1 and CDR2 (germline): MNHEY, SVGEGT. V shed 7 bases and J shed 2 bases, with 12 bases lying between them. The DNA of the CDR3 is TGTGCCAGCAAGAGAAGTGCTCCCTACGAGCAGTACTTC. As protein: CASKRSAPYEQYF.

The chain carries TRBV2 and TRBJ2-3, with D hard to call. Germline CDR1 SNHLY, CDR2 FYNNEI. The ends were cut back, 3 bases at V and 2 bases at J, with 9 bases in the middle. The length of the CDR3 is 14 residues. The CDR3: CASSDPLYTDTQYF. The CDR3, as DNA: TGTGCCAGCAGTGACCCCTTATACACAGATACGCAGTATTTT.

The gene calls are TRBV7-8 and TRBJ2-3; no definite D call. Between the trimmed V and J ends, which lost 3 bases and 6 bases, there was a span of 13 bases. This CDR3 comprises 14 residues. Germline loops: CDR1 SGHVS, CDR2 FQNEAQ. The CDR3 DNA sequence: TGTGCCAGCAGCTTTCAGGTGGGGATGGATACGCAGTATTTT. Residues: CASSFQVGMDTQYF.

This clonotype was detected only a few times. The J gene is TRBJ2-7, the V gene TRBV29-1; 9 nucleotides align to TRBD1. Germline CDR1 and CDR2: SQVTM and ANQGSEA. V dropped 6 bases and J dropped 3; count of bases not matched to a gene: 3. The CDR3 has 12 residues. The CDR3: CSVWDRDYEQYF. The CDR3 DNA is TGCAGCGTATGGGACAGGGACTACGAGCAGTACTTC.

This rearrangement joins TRBV29-1 to TRBJ2-5; 11 nucleotides agree with TRBD2. This CDR3 spans 13 amino acids. V was pared by 6 bases and J by 4 bases, with 4 bases of the junction left unmatched. CDR1 SQVTM and CDR2 ANQGSEA come from the germline V gene. CDR3: CSVASGGSETQYF. The CDR3 coding sequence is TGCAGCGTAGCTAGCGGGGGGTCAGAGACCCAGTACTTC.

This rearrangement joins TRBV12-3 or TRBV12-4 to TRBJ1-1, with D possibly matching TRBD1 (6 bases). This CDR3 has 14 residues. The ends were cut back, 3 bases at V and 1 base at J, with 9 bases in the middle. The CDR3 spells CASSLQGKNTEAFF. CDR3 DNA: TGTGCCAGCAGTTTGCAGGGGAAGAACACTGAAGCTTTCTTT.

This clonotype was found a few times. The V call is TRBV27, the J call TRBJ2-6; unclear D gene. The germline CDR1 and CDR2 sequences are MNHEY and SMNVEV (reference sequence). This CDR3 comprises 13 residues. The ends were cut back, 6 bases at V and 3 bases at J, with 6 bases in the middle. The CDR3 DNA reads TGTGCCAGCAGCTTAGGTGGGGCCAACGTCCTGACTTTC. It translates to CASSLGGANVLTF.

In its sample, this clonotype was seen once. The rearrangement uses TRBV6-5 and TRBJ1-2, with 7 positions matching TRBD1. J gave up 8 bases and V 5 bases, and 11 bases lay outside the gene matches. The CDR3 is 14 residues long. The germline V gene has CDR1 MNHEY and CDR2 SVGAGI. CDR3 residues: CASSRQGPRQGYTF. As DNA, the CDR3 is TGTGCCAGCAGTAGACAGGGCCCCCGCCAAGGCTACACCTTC.

The chain has TRBV30 and TRBJ2-7; D call uncertain. Trimming pared 0 bases from V and 7 bases from J, leaving 10 bases between. Germline-derived CDR1 and CDR2 are GTSNPN and SVGIG (reference sequence). The CDR3 length is 12 residues. CDR3 amino acids: CAWSVRVSEQYF. In DNA form, the CDR3 reads TGTGCCTGGAGTGTACGGGTCTCTGAGCAGTACTTC.

The genes are TRBV29-1 and TRBJ1-2, with unresolved D. Germline V gives CDR1 SQVTM, CDR2 ANQGSEA. Trimming stripped 5 bases from V and 7 bases from J, with 8 bases between. The CDR3 totals 10 residues. CDR3 bases: TGCAGCGTTTCATCAGGTGGCTACACCTTC. Residues: CSVSSGGYTF. Full variable domain (remainder filled in from reference TRBV29-1 and TRBJ1-2): SAVISQKPSRDICQRGTSLTIQCQVDSQVTMMFWYRQQPGQSLTLIATANQGSEATYESGFVIDKFPISRPNLTFSTLTVSNMSPEDSSIYLCSVSSGGYTFGSGTRLTVV.

The J gene is TRBJ2-7, the V gene TRBV29-1, with TRBD1 matching 10 bases. The ends lost 4 bases at V and 0 bases at J; junction bases unmatched: 0. The CDR3 contains 13 residues. The germline V gene has CDR1 SQVTM and CDR2 ANQGSEA. The CDR3, as DNA: TGCAGCGTTGGGACAGGGGGCTCCTACGAGCAGTACTTC. Translating it yields CSVGTGGSYEQYF.

The rearrangement links TRBV28 to TRBJ2-7; perhaps D is TRBD1 or TRBD2 (5 bases each). The germline V and J ends were trimmed by 2 bases and 0 bases, with 14 bases remaining between them. CDR3 length: 16 residues. The germline V gene encodes CDR1 MDHEN and CDR2 SYDVKM. The CDR3 loop is CASSLTGRPFSYEQYF. CDR3 sequence (DNA): TGTGCCAGCAGTTTAACGGGGCGGCCCTTCTCCTACGAGCAGTACTTC.

V and J are TRBV29-1 and TRBJ2-7, with a possible D match to TRBD1 (6 bases). The V end was cut by 0 bases, the J end by 5 bases, with 17 bases between. Germline V gene data show CDR1 as SQVTM and CDR2 as ANQGSEA. CDR3 length: 15 amino acids. The CDR3 spells CSVEEGTGSLDEQYF. CDR3 DNA: TGCAGCGTTGAAGAAGGCACAGGGAGTTTGGACGAGCAGTACTTC.

The V gene is TRBV6-2 or TRBV6-3, the J gene TRBJ2-3; no firm D call. The CDR3 sequence is 14 residues long. V gave up 10 bases and J gave up 5 bases, with 19 bases separating them. Germline CDR1 MNHEY, CDR2 SVGEGT. CDR3 coding DNA: TGTGCCACGTCCCCCCGAGGTGCGCTAGATACGCAGTATTTT. It is translated as CATSPRGALDTQYF.

V and J are TRBV27 and TRBJ1-2; TRBD1 agrees at 7 bases. The CDR3 is 13 residues long. CDR1 is MNHEY, CDR2 SMNVEV, per germline (reference sequence). J was trimmed by 4 bases and V by 1 base; bases with no gene match: 0. CDR3 residues: CASSLYRGYGYTF. As DNA, the CDR3 is TGTGCCAGCAGTTTATACAGGGGCTATGGCTACACCTTC.

This chain joins TRBV29-1 and TRBJ2-3, with D unresolved. CDR3 size: 14 residues. V gave up 2 bases and J gave up 1 base, with 10 bases separating them. CDR1 and CDR2 (germline): SQVTM, ANQGSEA. In DNA form, the CDR3 reads TGCAGCGTTGAACCAGCCCCTCGCACAGATACGCAGTATTTT. It yields the protein CSVEPAPRTDTQYF.

The rearrangement joins TRBV30 to TRBJ2-7; D is unclear. This CDR3 is 13 amino acids long. Germline loops: CDR1 GTSNPN, CDR2 SVGIG (reference sequence). Trimming removed 4 bases from V and 1 base from J, with 11 bases in between. The CDR3 region has the DNA TGTGCCTGGAATTTTGCCTCATCCTACGAGCAGTACTTC. It is translated as CAWNFASSYEQYF.

This clonotype was counted a single time. At one of its ends the junction is not consistent with the germline gene, which may arise from a read error. The V and J genes are TRBV5-1 and TRBJ2-1; unclear D gene. CDR1 is SGHRS and CDR2 is YFSETQ in the germline V gene. This CDR3 contains 14 residues. In DNA form, the CDR3 reads TGTGCCAGCAGCTTGGCGTCCCACTACAATGAGCAGTTCTTC. Encoded protein: CASSLASHYNEQFF.

The rearrangement uses TRBV29-1 and TRBJ1-2; D might be TRBD1 (5 bases). V lost 7 bases and J lost 0, with 12 bases in between. The CDR3 sequence is 13 residues long. Germline CDR1 and CDR2: SQVTM and ANQGSEA. In DNA, the CDR3 is TGCAGCGCTCGGGACGCCTCTAACTATGGCTACACCTTC. Translating gives CSARDASNYGYTF. Full variable domain (outside the CDR3, taken from reference TRBV29-1 and TRBJ1-2): SAVISQKPSRDICQRGTSLTIQCQVDSQVTMMFWYRQQPGQSLTLIATANQGSEATYESGFVIDKFPISRPNLTFSTLTVSNMSPEDSSIYLCSARDASNYGYTFGSGTRLTVV.

The V call is TRBV15, the J call TRBJ2-7, with no clear D. The CDR3 is 13 residues long. CDR1 is LNHNV and CDR2 is YYDKDF in the germline V gene (reference sequence). The V end was cut by 2 bases, the J end by 6 bases, with 11 bases between. CDR3 nucleotide sequence: TGTGCCACCAGCAGAAGCCAGGCAAGCGAGCAGTACGTC. Residues: CATSRSQASEQYV.